The clone carrying this T cell receptor beta chain has just a few counts. Its antigen is currently unknown. Time point here: cycle 4 day 1 (C4D1), after less than seven weeks of nivolumab. Exposure to brentuximab vedotin varied, and each patient had relapsed following autologous stem cell transplantation. Complete response, partial response or progressive disease was each patient's best response. The sample is drawn from a study of PD-1 blockade in classical Hodgkin lymphoma. TCRdb's table, derived via immunoSEQ multiplex PCR, lists solely in-frame clones and lacks some. The sample includes roughly 40,000 clones, less than 75% seen only once; the top ten take 3.1%. Germline V gene lookup returns CDR1 MDHEN and CDR2 SYDVKM. V lost 5 bases and J lost 1, with 13 bases in between. The CDR3 runs 15 residues. Study-level points and caveats: When nivolumab was started under 1 year after ASCT, patients were excluded. Similar baseline diversity was found in complete responders and newly diagnosed patients.

This chain uses TRBV28 with TRBJ2-3; tentatively, D is TRBD1 (6 bases). This material consisted of peripheral blood mononuclear cells (PBMCs), taken before the fourth cycle of nivolumab. This sequence originates from a human donor with classical Hodgkin lymphoma. CDR3 amino acids: CASSETGRGTDTQYF. In nucleotides, the CDR3 is TGTGCCAGCAGTGAAACAGGGAGAGGCACAGATACGCAGTATTTT.